Included here is one T cell receptor (beta chain) sequence, with context. The antigen is unknown. The assay that was used to sequence DNA from cultured CD4+ T cells was the Oncomine TCR Beta short-read assay. TCRdb re-called the PCR reads with MiXCR, one entry per CDR3 protein. Among under 20,000 distinct CDR3 sequences, about 39% were seen once, and the ten largest hold roughly 5.5%. This entry is derived from a study of vaccination and CD4 T cells after COVID-19. Across the study: Convalescent cases consisted of six males and four females, of whom two were Hispanic.

Treatment reported: approximately 10-day PBMC culture with coronavirus spike peptide pools or control peptides (ViraFEST assay). On day 3 and again on day 7, fresh IL-2 medium was used to replace half the medium. Study-wide results and caveats: 304 of 307 vaccine-specific clones from convalescent patients were spike mono-reactive.

V was shortened by 7 bases and J by 6 bases, with 12 bases between the two germline ends. CDR3 size: 13 residues. CDR1 and CDR2 from the germline V gene are SNHLY and FYNNEI. This chain links TRBV2 with TRBJ2-2; D gene unclear. The clonotype comes from a human donor who had recovered from COVID-19. The sample consisted of CD4+ T cells from blood, cultured in vitro, taken before SARS-CoV-2 vaccination. CDR3 bases: TGTGCCAGCACTCTAAAGGCGCCCGGGGAGCTGTTTTTT. Encoded protein: CASTLKAPGELFF.